The rows below give T cell receptor beta chains drawn from one sample of a study of blood T cell repertoires in COVID-19. Generated by immunoSEQ multiplex PCR, the TCRdb table keeps only in-frame clones and is missing some. The sample lists some 150,000 clones, approximately 82% seen once, with around a tenth in the top ten. Sequenced material: peripheral blood. These TCRs come from a woman between 50 and 59 years old with acute or convalescent COVID-19. CDR3s include the opening cysteine and the closing phenylalanine or tryptophan. D genes are given only for firm matches. The listing skips clone size in some rows; elsewhere it reads once, few, many or a size class.

d_gene: TRBD1
abundance: .
j_gene: TRBJ1-1
v_gene: TRBV7-3
CDR3aa: CASSRTGGTEAFF
CDR3nt: TGTGCCAGCAGCCGGACAGGGGGCACTGAAGCTTTCTTT

d_gene: .
abundance: .
j_gene: TRBJ1-6
v_gene: TRBV11-2
CDR3aa: CASSLGGHYNSPLHF
CDR3nt: TGTGCCAGCAGCTTAGGAGGACATTATAATTCACCCCTCCACTTT

d_gene: TRBD2
abundance: .
j_gene: TRBJ2-7
v_gene: TRBV6-1
CDR3aa: CASSEAAVREGYEQYF
CDR3nt: TGTGCCAGCAGTGAGGCAGCTGTCAGGGAGGGATACGAGCAGTACTTC

d_gene: .
abundance: .
j_gene: TRBJ1-1
v_gene: TRBV19
CDR3aa: CAYEAGVRNTEAFF
CDR3nt: TGTGCCTACGAAGCAGGGGTCAGGAACACTGAAGCTTTCTTT

d_gene: TRBD2
abundance: .
j_gene: TRBJ2-1
v_gene: TRBV3-1/TRBV3-2
CDR3aa: CASSQGRGGEQFF
CDR3nt: TGTGCCAGCAGCCAAGGACGGGGGGGTGAGCAGTTCTTC

d_gene: TRBD1
abundance: .
j_gene: TRBJ1-6
v_gene: TRBV7-2
CDR3aa: CASNPSGGNNSPLHF
CDR3nt: TGTGCCAGCAACCCATCAGGGGGGAATAATTCACCCCTCCACTTT

d_gene: TRBD1
abundance: .
j_gene: TRBJ2-7
v_gene: TRBV7-2
CDR3aa: CASTGTGDYEQYF
CDR3nt: TGTGCCAGCACCGGGACAGGGGACTACGAGCAGTACTTC

d_gene: .
abundance: .
j_gene: TRBJ1-3
v_gene: TRBV19
CDR3aa: CASVDRSSGNTIYF
CDR3nt: TGTGCCAGCGTAGACAGAAGCTCTGGAAACACCATATATTTT

d_gene: .
abundance: .
j_gene: TRBJ1-2
v_gene: TRBV3-1/TRBV3-2
CDR3aa: CASSSDRFTGGYTF
CDR3nt: TGTGCCAGCAGCTCCGACAGGTTTACTGGTGGCTACACCTTC

d_gene: .
abundance: .
j_gene: TRBJ2-5
v_gene: TRBV12-5
CDR3aa: CASGPSQVVQETQYF
CDR3nt: TGTGCTAGTGGTCCGTCTCAGGTGGTCCAAGAGACCCAGTACTTC

d_gene: TRBD2
abundance: .
j_gene: TRBJ2-3
v_gene: TRBV18
CDR3aa: CASSFERGPGYF
CDR3nt: TGTGCCAGCTCATTCGAGCGGGGGCCGGGGTATTTT

d_gene: TRBD2
abundance: once
j_gene: TRBJ2-1
v_gene: TRBV7-8
CDR3aa: CASSLWGGSGLDEQFF
CDR3nt: TGTGCCAGCAGCTTATGGGGCGGGAGTGGGCTCGATGAGCAGTTCTTC

d_gene: .
abundance: .
j_gene: TRBJ2-4
v_gene: TRBV18
CDR3aa: CASSPQKLAKNIQYF
CDR3nt: TGTGCCAGCTCACCGCAGAAATTAGCCAAAAACATTCAGTACTTC

d_gene: TRBD2
abundance: .
j_gene: TRBJ2-5
v_gene: TRBV3-1/TRBV3-2
CDR3aa: CASSIGLAGVDKYF
CDR3nt: TGTGCCAGCAGCATAGGACTAGCGGGGGTGGATAAGTACTTC

d_gene: .
abundance: .
j_gene: TRBJ2-5
v_gene: TRBV4-1
CDR3aa: CASSQDLSETQYF
CDR3nt: TGCGCCAGCAGCCAAGATTTATCAGAGACCCAGTACTTC

d_gene: .
abundance: .
j_gene: TRBJ1-1
v_gene: TRBV19
CDR3aa: CASSISEGDTFF
CDR3nt: TGTGCCAGTAGTATCTCCGAGGGAGATACTTTCTTT

d_gene: TRBD1
abundance: .
j_gene: TRBJ1-1
v_gene: TRBV5-1
CDR3aa: CASRGTANTEAFF
CDR3nt: TGCGCCAGCAGGGGGACAGCAAACACTGAAGCTTTCTTT

d_gene: .
abundance: .
j_gene: TRBJ1-5
v_gene: TRBV19
CDR3aa: CASEPTGGGDQPQHF
CDR3nt: TGTGCCAGCGAGCCGACGGGAGGGGGGGATCAGCCCCAGCATTTT

d_gene: TRBD1
abundance: .
j_gene: TRBJ1-4
v_gene: TRBV4-3
CDR3aa: CASSQEPTTKAGTGNEKLFF
CDR3nt: TGCGCCAGCAGCCAAGAACCAACAACAAAAGCCGGGACAGGAAATGAAAAACTGTTTTTT

d_gene: TRBD1
abundance: .
j_gene: TRBJ1-5
v_gene: TRBV4-2
CDR3aa: CASSPGQELHLVGQPQHF
CDR3nt: TGTGCCAGCAGCCCCGGACAGGAATTGCATTTGGTGGGTCAGCCCCAGCATTTT

d_gene: .
abundance: .
j_gene: TRBJ2-2
v_gene: TRBV9
CDR3aa: CASTRTVTGELFF
CDR3nt: TGTGCCAGCACCCGGACTGTTACCGGGGAGCTGTTTTTT

d_gene: .
abundance: .
j_gene: TRBJ2-7
v_gene: TRBV5-5
CDR3aa: CASSWGDPYEQYF
CDR3nt: TGTGCCAGCAGCTGGGGAGACCCCTACGAGCAGTACTTC

d_gene: .
abundance: .
j_gene: TRBJ2-5
v_gene: TRBV7-9
CDR3aa: CASREGVLYQETQYF
CDR3nt: TGTGCCAGCAGAGAGGGGGTCCTGTACCAAGAGACCCAGTACTTC

d_gene: .
abundance: .
j_gene: TRBJ1-2
v_gene: TRBV20-1
CDR3aa: CSAESGDGYTF
CDR3nt: TGCAGTGCTGAGTCAGGGGATGGCTACACCTTC

d_gene: TRBD1
abundance: .
j_gene: TRBJ1-2
v_gene: TRBV6-5
CDR3aa: CASSTGGAGYGYTF
CDR3nt: TGTGCCAGCAGTACAGGGGGCGCGGGTTATGGCTACACCTTC

d_gene: .
abundance: .
j_gene: TRBJ2-1
v_gene: TRBV7-8
CDR3aa: CASSRSLGGPHEQFF
CDR3nt: TGTGCCAGCAGCCGTTCACTTGGGGGCCCGCATGAGCAGTTCTTC

d_gene: TRBD1
abundance: few
j_gene: TRBJ1-4
v_gene: TRBV7-9
CDR3aa: CASSLGQSNEKLFF
CDR3nt: TGTGCCAGCAGCCTGGGACAGAGCAATGAAAAACTGTTTTTT

d_gene: TRBD1
abundance: .
j_gene: TRBJ1-2
v_gene: TRBV5-6
CDR3aa: CASSTGTGYDYGYTF
CDR3nt: TGTGCCAGCAGCACAGGGACAGGGTACGACTATGGCTACACCTTC

d_gene: .
abundance: .
j_gene: TRBJ1-3
v_gene: TRBV3-1/TRBV3-2
CDR3aa: CASSQLGGRLTSGNTIYF
CDR3nt: TGTGCCAGCAGCCAACTCGGCGGGCGGTTGACCTCTGGAAACACCATATATTTT

d_gene: .
abundance: .
j_gene: TRBJ2-5
v_gene: TRBV7-2
CDR3aa: CASSLGQKETQYF
CDR3nt: TGTGCCAGCAGCTTAGGCCAGAAAGAGACCCAGTACTTC

d_gene: TRBD1
abundance: .
j_gene: TRBJ2-6
v_gene: TRBV6-6
CDR3aa: CASSRTIRRDRSHSGANVLTF
CDR3nt: TGTGCCAGCAGCCGGACGATCAGAAGGGACAGATCCCACTCTGGGGCCAACGTCCTGACTTTC

d_gene: TRBD1
abundance: .
j_gene: TRBJ1-1
v_gene: TRBV7-8
CDR3aa: CASSLQARGSGTEAFF
CDR3nt: TGTGCCAGCAGCCTACAGGCCAGGGGGAGTGGCACTGAAGCTTTCTTT

d_gene: TRBD2
abundance: once
j_gene: TRBJ2-1
v_gene: TRBV9
CDR3aa: CASSVGGSGTYNEQFF
CDR3nt: TGTGCCAGCAGCGTAGGGGGTAGCGGGACTTACAATGAGCAGTTCTTC

d_gene: .
abundance: few
j_gene: TRBJ1-2
v_gene: TRBV28
CDR3aa: CASSQDRIDAF
CDR3nt: TGTGCCAGCAGCCAAGACAGGATCGATGCCTTC

d_gene: .
abundance: .
j_gene: TRBJ1-6
v_gene: TRBV6-2/TRBV6-3
CDR3aa: CASSYITGVRPSIPPLHF
CDR3nt: TGTGCCAGCAGTTACATCACCGGGGTCCGACCGTCTATACCACCCCTCCACTTT

d_gene: TRBD1
abundance: few
j_gene: TRBJ1-4
v_gene: TRBV3-1/TRBV3-2
CDR3aa: CASSQRRGGWSNEKLFF
CDR3nt: TGTGCCAGCAGCCAACGGAGAGGGGGCTGGTCTAATGAAAAACTGTTTTTT

d_gene: TRBD1
abundance: .
j_gene: TRBJ2-2
v_gene: TRBV6-5
CDR3aa: CASRGAGGFSGELFF
CDR3nt: TGTGCCAGCAGAGGAGCAGGGGGCTTTTCCGGGGAGCTGTTTTTT